This T cell receptor (gamma chain) was captured in a study of intestinal T cells in coeliac disease. Study-level findings and limits: Reported leave-one-out accuracy of TRD kmer clustering was 91%.

About this clone itself: Its antigen is currently unknown.

Nine to ten formalin-fixed paraffin-embedded scrolls, each 5 µm thick, supplied each case's genomic DNA. The TRG library came from 200 to 250 ng of biopsy DNA amplified with LymphoTrack primers. TCRdb reprocessed the multiplex PCR reads using CATT. This sample has 900 or so gamma-chain clones, with more than 35% found just once. Germline CDR1 is VINAFY and CDR2 is YDVSNSKD. The CDR3 has 12 residues. V was clipped by 3 bases and J by 7 bases; unmatched bases: 6. Sequenced input: a duodenal biopsy. The sequence came from a human donor who served as a control with a normal duodenal biopsy, not a healthy volunteer. This chain connects TRGV5 to TRGJ1 or TRGJ2. DNA of the CDR3: TGTGCCACCTGGGACTTACTGTATAAGAAACTCTTT. This sequence encodes CATWDLLYKKLF.